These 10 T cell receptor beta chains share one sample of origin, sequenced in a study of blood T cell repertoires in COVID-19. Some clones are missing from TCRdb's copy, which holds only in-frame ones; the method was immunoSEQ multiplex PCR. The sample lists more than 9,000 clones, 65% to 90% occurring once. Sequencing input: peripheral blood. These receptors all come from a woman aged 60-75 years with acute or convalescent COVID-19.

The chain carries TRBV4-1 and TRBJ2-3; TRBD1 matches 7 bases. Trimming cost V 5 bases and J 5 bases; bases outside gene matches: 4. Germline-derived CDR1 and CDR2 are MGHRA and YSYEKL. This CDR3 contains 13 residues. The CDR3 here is CASSTGQKDTQYF. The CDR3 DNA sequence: TGCGCCAGCAGCACGGGACAGAAAGATACGCAGTATTTT.

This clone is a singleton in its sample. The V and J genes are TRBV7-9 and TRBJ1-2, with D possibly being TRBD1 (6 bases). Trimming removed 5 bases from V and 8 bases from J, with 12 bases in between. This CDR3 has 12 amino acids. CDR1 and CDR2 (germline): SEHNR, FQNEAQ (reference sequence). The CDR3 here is CASSPTGNGYTF. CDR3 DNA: TGTGCCAGCAGCCCTACAGGGAACGGCTACACCTTC.

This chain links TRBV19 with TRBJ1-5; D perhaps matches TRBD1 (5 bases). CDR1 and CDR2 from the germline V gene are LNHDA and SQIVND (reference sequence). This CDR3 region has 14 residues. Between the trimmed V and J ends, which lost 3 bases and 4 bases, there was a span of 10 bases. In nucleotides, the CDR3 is TGTGCCAGTAGTATGGTACAGGAGAATCAGCCCCAGCATTTT. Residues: CASSMVQENQPQHF.

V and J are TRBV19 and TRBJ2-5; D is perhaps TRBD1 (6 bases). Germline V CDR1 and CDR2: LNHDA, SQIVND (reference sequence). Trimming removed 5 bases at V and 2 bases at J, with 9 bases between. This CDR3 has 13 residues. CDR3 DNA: TGTGCCAGTAGTCCGCAGGGGCAAGAGACCCAGTACTTC. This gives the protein CASSPQGQETQYF.

CDR3 region: CASSSRNYQPQHF. The CDR3 DNA follows: TGTGCCAGCAGTTCCAGGAATTATCAGCCCCAGCATTTT. V gene TRBV2 combines with J gene TRBJ1-5; D not resolved. The CDR3 covers 13 residues. The V and J ends lost 5 bases and 5 bases respectively, with 10 bases between them. Germline CDR1 is SNHLY and CDR2 is FYNNEI.

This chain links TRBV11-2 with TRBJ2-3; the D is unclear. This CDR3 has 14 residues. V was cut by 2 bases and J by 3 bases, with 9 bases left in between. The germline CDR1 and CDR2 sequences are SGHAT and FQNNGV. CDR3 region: CASSLSLSTDTQYF. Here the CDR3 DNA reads TGTGCCAGCAGCTTAAGTCTTAGTACAGATACGCAGTATTTT. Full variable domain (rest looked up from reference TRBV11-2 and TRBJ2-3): EAGVAQSPRYKIIEKRQSVAFWCNPISGHATLYWYQQILGQGPKLLIQFQNNGVVDDSQLPKDRFSAERLKGVDSTLKIQPAKLEDSAVYLCASSLSLSTDTQYFGPGTRLTVL.

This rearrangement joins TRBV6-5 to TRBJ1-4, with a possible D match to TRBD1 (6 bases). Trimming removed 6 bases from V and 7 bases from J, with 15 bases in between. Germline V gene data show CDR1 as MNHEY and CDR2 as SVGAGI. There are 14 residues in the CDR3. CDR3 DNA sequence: TGTGCCAGCAGACAGGGTGCAGGTGGTGAAAAACTGTTTTTT. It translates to CASRQGAGGEKLFF.

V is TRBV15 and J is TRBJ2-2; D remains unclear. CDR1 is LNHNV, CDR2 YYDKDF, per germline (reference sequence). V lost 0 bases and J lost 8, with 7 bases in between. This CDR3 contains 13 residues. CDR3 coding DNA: TGTGCCACCAGCAGAGATTACGCGGGGGAGCTGTTTTTT. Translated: CATSRDYAGELFF.

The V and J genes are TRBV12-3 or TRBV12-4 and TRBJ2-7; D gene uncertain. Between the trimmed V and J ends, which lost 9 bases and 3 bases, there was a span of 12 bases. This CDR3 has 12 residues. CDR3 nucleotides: TGTGCCAGTGGTGAGGCCATCTACGAGCAGTACTTC. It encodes CASGEAIYEQYF.

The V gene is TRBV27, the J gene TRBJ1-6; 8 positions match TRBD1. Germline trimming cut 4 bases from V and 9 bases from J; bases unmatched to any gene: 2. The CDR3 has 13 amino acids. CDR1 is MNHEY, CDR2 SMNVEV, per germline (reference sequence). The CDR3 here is CASSYDRGSPLHF. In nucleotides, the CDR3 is TGTGCCAGCAGTTACGACAGGGGTTCACCCCTCCACTTT.